What follows are 23 T cell receptor beta chains derived from one specimen sequenced in a study of blood T cell repertoires in COVID-19. Sequencing used immunoSEQ multiplex PCR; TCRdb keeps in-frame clones, though not all of them. Seen here are some 97,000 clones, over 75% observed once, and the top ten hold around 5.1%. Sequencing was done on a sample of peripheral blood. The receptors were gathered from a man aged 45-65 years with acute or convalescent COVID-19.

This clone was found a few times. The chain combines TRBV12-5 with TRBJ1-6; TRBD1 matches at 9 bases. The CDR3 runs to 17 residues. Germline values: CDR1 LGHNT, CDR2 FRNRAP. V shed 3 bases, J shed 5 bases, and the junction held 8 bases outside the gene matches. CDR3 DNA: TGTGCTAGTGGTTTCAATGTGGGACAGGGAAATAATTCACCCCTCCACTTT. It yields the protein CASGFNVGQGNNSPLHF.

This clone was counted a single time. V and J are TRBV9 and TRBJ2-1; 7 bases line up with TRBD2. Germline CDR1 SGDLS, CDR2 YYNGEE. V was clipped by 3 bases and J by 1 base; unmatched bases: 4. This CDR3 has 15 amino acids. The DNA for the CDR3 is TGTGCCAGCAGCGGCGGGAGTAAATCCTACAATGAGCAGTTCTTC. Encoded protein: CASSGGSKSYNEQFF.

This chain uses TRBV6-6 with TRBJ2-1, with D possibly being TRBD1 (6 bases). The CDR3 covers 13 residues. Trimming took off 6 bases at V and 7 bases at J, with 13 bases between the two ends. Germline CDR1 reads MNHNY; CDR2 reads SVGAGI (reference sequence). The CDR3 region is CASRTDRFNEQFF. The CDR3 DNA follows: TGTGCCAGCAGAACCGACAGGTTTAATGAGCAGTTCTTC.

The V call is TRBV7-9, the J call TRBJ1-1, with TRBD1 as a possible D gene (5 bases). The V gene's germline CDR1 is SEHNR and CDR2 FQNEAQ (reference sequence). The length of the CDR3 is 17 residues. Trimming pared 5 bases from V and 0 bases from J, leaving 19 bases between. CDR3 in amino acids: CASSPRSRASLNTEAFF. The CDR3 DNA reads TGTGCCAGCAGCCCCCGGTCCAGGGCGTCTCTGAACACTGAAGCTTTCTTT.

V and J are TRBV6-6 and TRBJ1-1; TRBD1 is a possible D gene (6 bases). V gave up 5 bases and J gave up 5 bases, with 18 bases separating them. Germline assignment: CDR1 MNHNY and CDR2 SVGAGI (reference sequence). This CDR3 region has 15 residues. CDR3 sequence: CASSPNREGGTEAFF. In nucleotides, the CDR3 is TGTGCCAGCAGTCCAAACAGGGAGGGAGGGACTGAAGCTTTCTTT.

The CDR3 region has the DNA TGTGCCACCAGTGACTCCACAGGGCTCAATCAGCCCCAGCATTTT. This codes for CATSDSTGLNQPQHF. The chain recombines TRBV24-1 with TRBJ1-5; a possible D gene is TRBD1 (6 bases). Germline CDR1 KGHDR, CDR2 SFDVKD. The germline V and J ends were trimmed by 4 bases and 3 bases, with 12 bases remaining between them. This CDR3 has 15 residues.

This clone was picked up one time. The rearrangement joins TRBV5-5 to TRBJ1-4; unclear D gene. Germline V gene data show CDR1 as SGHKS and CDR2 as YYEKEE (reference sequence). V lost 0 bases and J 10 bases, leaving 7 bases between the germline ends. This CDR3 is built from 12 residues. The CDR3, as DNA: TGTGCCAGCAGCTTGGCTGACTTAAAACTGTTTTTT. It is translated as CASSLADLKLFF.

The J gene is TRBJ1-1, the V gene TRBV9, with D possibly TRBD1 on 6 matching bases. Germline CDR1 is SGDLS and CDR2 is YYNGEE. The CDR3 runs 12 residues. Trimming shortened V by 7 bases and J by 4 bases, and 11 bases separated the two germline ends. The chain's CDR3 is CASRDTFTEAFF. The CDR3 coding sequence is TGTGCCAGCCGGGACACCTTCACTGAAGCTTTCTTT.

The gene calls are TRBV10-2 and TRBJ2-3; 9 bases agree with TRBD1. The length of the CDR3 is 15 residues. The V gene end was trimmed by 5 bases and the J gene end by 1 base; junction bases not matched to a gene: 4. From germline, CDR1 is WSHSY and CDR2 SAAADI. CDR3 residues: CASSLQGAGTDTQYF. The CDR3 DNA follows: TGCGCCAGCAGTCTACAGGGGGCCGGCACAGATACGCAGTATTTT.

The V and J genes are TRBV27 and TRBJ1-3, with D tentatively TRBD1 (5 bases). Germline CDR1 is MNHEY and CDR2 is SMNVEV (reference sequence). Trimming removed 5 bases at V and 6 bases at J, with 14 bases between. CDR3 length: 14 amino acids. The DNA of the CDR3 is TGTGCCAGCAGTCCCTCGGGGGTCCTAAACACCATATATTTT. Amino acids: CASSPSGVLNTIYF.

The CDR3 here is CASSPTGWNNEQFF. Written as DNA, the CDR3 is TGTGCCAGCAGCCCCACAGGGTGGAACAATGAGCAGTTCTTC. The V and J genes are TRBV14 and TRBJ2-1, with a possible D match to TRBD1 (6 bases). Trimming cost V 4 bases and J 5 bases, with 12 bases left between them. The length of the CDR3 is 14 residues. CDR1 and CDR2 from the germline V gene are SGHDN and FVKESK. The full variable domain, rest sourced from reference TRBV14 and TRBJ2-1, is EAGVTQFPSHSVIEKGQTVTLRCDPISGHDNLYWYRRVMGKEIKFLLHFVKESKQDESGMPNNRFLAERTGGTYSTLKVQPAELEDSGVYFCASSPTGWNNEQFFGPGTRLTVL.

The chain combines TRBV7-9 with TRBJ2-7; 14 bases agree with TRBD2. CDR3 length equals 15 residues. Germline assignment: CDR1 SEHNR and CDR2 FQNEAQ (reference sequence). V lost 5 bases, J lost 3 bases, and 3 bases stayed unmatched. CDR3 amino acids: CASSTTSGRGYEQYF. CDR3 sequence (DNA): TGTGCCAGCAGCACGACTAGCGGGAGGGGCTACGAGCAGTACTTC. Full variable domain (outside the CDR3, taken from reference TRBV7-9 and TRBJ2-7): DTGVSQNPRHKITKRGQNVTFRCDPISEHNRLYWYRQTLGQGPEFLTYFQNEAQLEKSRLLSDRFSAERPKGSFSTLEIQRTEQGDSAMYLCASSTTSGRGYEQYFGPGTRLTVT.

The V gene is TRBV7-7, the J gene TRBJ2-1; D is undetermined. V gave up 1 base and J gave up 9 bases, with 13 bases separating them. The CDR3 sequence is 14 residues long. Germline CDR1 SSHAT, CDR2 FNYEAQ (reference sequence). The CDR3 DNA follows: TGTGCCAGCAGCTTAGTCTTGGGCTACGCTGAGCAGTTCTTC. It is translated as CASSLVLGYAEQFF.

The chain couples TRBV18 to TRBJ1-5; 7 bases match TRBD1. Germline V gene lookup returns CDR1 KGHSH and CDR2 LQKENI. V lost 4 bases, J lost 4 bases, and 7 bases stayed unmatched. The CDR3 runs 15 residues. The CDR3 is CASSRGDSENQPQHF. The CDR3 DNA is TGTGCCAGCTCACGGGGGGACAGCGAGAATCAGCCCCAGCATTTT.

The chain uses TRBV30 and TRBJ2-2; 11 bases are shared with TRBD2. The V gene's germline CDR1 is GTSNPN and CDR2 SVGIG (reference sequence). The ends lost 1 base at V and 0 bases at J; junction bases unmatched: 4. The CDR3 spans 17 residues. CDR3 sequence (DNA): TGTGCCTGGAGTGACGGACTAGCGGGCCCGAACACCGGGGAGCTGTTTTTT. Protein: CAWSDGLAGPNTGELFF.

This chain connects TRBV19 to TRBJ2-5; weak D call: TRBD1 (7 bases). V was pared by 7 bases and J by 8 bases, with 20 bases between. The CDR3 has 14 residues. Germline CDR1 is LNHDA and CDR2 is SQIVND (reference sequence). CDR3 sequence (DNA): TGTGCCAGTAAGAGTAGGCAGGGGGGTATAACCCAGTACTTC. It specifies CASKSRQGGITQYF.

The chain employs TRBV10-3 and TRBJ1-5; D ambiguous. Germline V gene lookup returns CDR1 ENHRY and CDR2 SYGVKD. With 0 bases removed from V and 0 bases from J, the gap between germline ends came to 6 bases. The CDR3 consists of 15 residues. The CDR3 coding sequence is TGTGCCATCAGTGAGTCGGCGGATAGCAATCAGCCCCAGCATTTT. Translation: CAISESADSNQPQHF.

Only one count was recorded for this clone. The chain uses TRBV5-1 and TRBJ1-4, with 7 positions matching TRBD1. This CDR3 is built from 15 residues. V gave up 4 bases and J gave up 7 bases; unmatched junction bases: 10. CDR1 is SGHRS and CDR2 is YFSETQ in the germline V gene. The CDR3 DNA is TGCGCCAGCAGCCGGAGGGGGCAAGGGGGTGAAAAACTGTTTTTT. Translation gives CASSRRGQGGEKLFF.

This clone was seen only a few times. The chain joins TRBV3-1 (or the pseudogene TRBV3-2) to TRBJ1-6, with D hard to call. Trimming took 1 base from V and 7 from J, leaving 8 bases between them. Germline V CDR1 and CDR2: LGHDT, YNNKEL (reference sequence). The CDR3 runs 14 residues. Written as DNA, the CDR3 is TGTGCCAGCAGCCAAGTTCGTGGCAATTCACCCCTCCACTTT. This sequence encodes CASSQVRGNSPLHF.

This clone was counted a few times. The chain has TRBV19 and TRBJ1-2, with 8 bases fitting TRBD1. Germline values: CDR1 LNHDA, CDR2 SQIVND (reference sequence). Losses at the gene ends were 8 bases for V and 4 bases for J; bases not matched to a gene: 6. The CDR3 length is 13 residues. CDR3 protein: CASAKTGAYGYTF. CDR3 nucleotides: TGTGCCAGTGCCAAGACAGGGGCCTATGGCTACACCTTC.

The CDR3 region is CASSLRRIAKNIQYF. The CDR3 DNA sequence: TGTGCCAGCAGCTTAAGGCGGATAGCCAAAAACATTCAGTACTTC. The chain is built from TRBV11-3 and TRBJ2-4; D not resolved. The germline V and J ends were trimmed by 2 bases and 0 bases, with 8 bases remaining between them. The CDR3 has 15 residues. CDR1 SGHNT and CDR2 YENEEA come from the germline V gene.

The V gene is TRBV4-1, the J gene TRBJ1-2, with D maybe TRBD1 (6 bases). Between the trimmed V and J ends, which lost 4 bases and 6 bases, there was a span of 15 bases. The CDR3 runs 14 residues. Germline V gene lookup returns CDR1 MGHRA and CDR2 YSYEKL. The CDR3 sequence is CASSPLGGPDGYTF. The CDR3 region has the DNA TGCGCCAGCAGCCCGCTGGGGGGGCCCGATGGCTACACCTTC.

The genes are TRBV3-1 (or the pseudogene TRBV3-2) and TRBJ2-3; D is possibly TRBD2 (5 bases). Germline V gene lookup returns CDR1 LGHDT and CDR2 YNNKEL (reference sequence). There are 13 residues in the CDR3. The V gene lost 4 bases and the J gene lost 1 base, with 6 bases spanning the gap. The CDR3 reads CASSPGGTDTQYF. For the CDR3, the DNA is TGTGCCAGCAGCCCCGGGGGCACAGATACGCAGTATTTT.